The T cell receptor (beta chain) described here comes from a study of cytomegalovirus exposure and HLA in healthy donors (TCRdb year 2017). The study in broad terms: According to an earlier analysis of around 600 of the donors, roughly 180 million T cells yielded 90 million to 130 million unique TCR beta sequences and around 300 Gb of sequence data. Approximately 300 gigabases of sequencing data and 70 million to 100 million unique TCR sequences made up an early release that covered 500 to 650 HLA-typed donors. The genetic ancestry cluster associated with self-reported Caucasian donors included about four fifths of the roughly 400 genotyped donors. The study aimed to test whether cataloging public T cell receptors could reveal signatures of past pathogen exposure. Using immunosequencing, the study profiled T cell repertoires from about 650 subjects and related those repertoires to cytomegalovirus serostatus. Besides the first cohort of around 670 subjects, a separate validation cohort made up of 120 different subjects was used. High-throughput TCR immunosequencing, statistical association of individual TCRs with disease status, and machine learning were combined to predict cytomegalovirus infection status. To study patterns of TCR occurrence, a later analysis re-analyzed previously published TCR beta repertoires from 700 or so donors and added high-resolution HLA genotyping. The later analysis used no new phenotypic data to find candidate immune exposures, relying instead on TCR beta sequences and their occurrence across donors. To decide whether each TCR beta V gene segment behaved as functional or pseudogenic, an earlier analysis of some 600 of the donors relied on high-throughput TCR beta sequencing. Donor age, sex, ethnicity and CMV serostatus were compiled alongside the repertoire data. A later genetic analysis took genome-wide SNP genotypes for about 65% of the 666 donors and used that subset as a discovery cohort. All discovery cohort repertoires had been generated on a single sequencing platform. HLA typing covered class I and class II loci at four-digit resolution. Typing coverage differed by locus: A, B, C, DRB1 and DQB1 were typed in about 620-640 donors, DQA1 in 500 to 550, DPA1 in 600 to 610, and DPB1 in roughly 470. A handful of DR-DQ haplotypes were handled as single units for association and clustering because linkage in the cohort was strong. Among roughly 400 genotyped donors of the cohort, an average of roughly 230,000 unique TCR beta nucleotide sequences was sequenced per donor, of which approximately 18% were non-productive. Beyond this particular receptor, the publication reports: Sequencing depth was assumed to be roughly uniform across donors in the presence/absence analyses, though that assumption may not hold. This cohort had only TCR beta chains sequenced, and the lack of alpha or paired-chain data limited which features could be detected. A later analysis associated about 16,000 TCR beta sequences with specific HLA alleles at a false discovery rate of 0.05. An earlier analysis of around 500 of the donors showed that most TCR beta V segments appeared in productive rearrangements either about 87% or about 30% of the time, which broadly matched IMGT annotations. Assigning TCR associations to individual alleles was difficult when HLA alleles, especially DR and DQ, strongly co-occurred. A later analysis found that TCR association rates varied across HLA loci, with DRB1 alleles showing the most associated TCRs and HLA-C alleles the fewest. The sequencing pipeline was judged likely to have produced a cluster of highly shared sequence variants as a technical artifact. An association between a missense DCLRE1C variant and V-gene and J-gene trimming of TCR beta chains was found in a later genetic analysis and replicated in an independent cohort. Most CMV-associated TCR beta chains appeared to be HLA-restricted in a later analysis, and the HLA associations seemed to be driven largely by CMV exposure. Some IMGT-functional V segments, including TRBV6-2 and TRBV6-3, could not be distinguished by the 87-base-pair reads and were therefore excluded. In a later genetic analysis, fewer N-insertions in productive TCRs were reported among donors in an Asian-associated ancestry cluster than the roughly 640-donor mean. The study gave a list of under 200 TCR beta chains associated with cytomegalovirus. Immune exposure information for the cohort was limited to CMV serostatus. A further reported finding was that TCR beta sequences accurately predicted the HLA-A and HLA-B alleles for most subjects in the first cohort. Several of the top co-occurrence clusters appeared to be linked to parvovirus B19, influenza, CMV and Epstein-Barr virus, according to a later analysis. Because some donors lacked HLA typing at each locus, the association tests relied only on the typed subset. Linkage disequilibrium might explain the correlated functional status among segregating V segments, but an unknown experimental factor could not be ruled out. In a later analysis, HLA-associated TCR beta chains were found to be more clonally expanded and to have lower generation probabilities than equally common non-associated chains. Most TCR sequences were seen in very few donors, while some public TCRs were found in many individuals. About 17 rarely observed V segments, including chromosome 9 orphons, were excluded from the earlier analysis of a few hundred of the donors because counts were too low. In both the original and validation cohorts, the classifier was reported to diagnose cytomegalovirus status with high specificity and sensitivity. The authors suggested that the approach could potentially be generalized to other disease states and immunological phenotypes. In vitro tests confirmed that a few of the cytomegalovirus-associated TCR beta chains recognize cytomegalovirus antigens.

As to this clone: Its antigen target is currently unknown. It has no much larger one-base neighbor in the sample; base qualities were not kept.

Library preparation employed the immunoSEQ multiplex PCR assay. For the multiplex PCR, a mixture combining 60 forward primers for TCR Vbeta segments and 13 reverse primers for TCR Jbeta segments was used. A multiplex PCR assay on genomic DNA amplified the CDR3 region of rearranged TCR beta genes. Amplified TCR beta libraries were sequenced as 87-base-pair reads on the Illumina HiSeq System. From the authors' description of their analysis: In a later analysis, tens of millions of unique TCR beta chains were counted across the approximately 640 repertoires, and some 10 million of these chains were shared by at least two donors. Raw reads were error-corrected and collapsed into unique sequences with a nearest-neighbor algorithm that merged closely related sequences to remove PCR and sequencing errors. Alignment of CDR3 sequences to IMGT reference sequences was used to assign V, D and J gene segments. For a sequence to be retained, a match of at least six nucleotides was required to both a V gene segment and a J gene segment. Rearrangements were called productive when the CDR3 lacked stop codons and stayed in frame with V and J; all others were non-productive. Following IMGT convention, CDR3 was defined as the stretch from the second conserved V-encoded cysteine to the conserved J-encoded phenylalanine. Sequences without an unambiguous match to a single V gene segment were excluded from the earlier analysis of approximately 600 of the donors. An earlier analysis of around 600 of the donors classified V segments as functional when productive rearrangements were above 56.7% and as segregating when the standard deviation between donors was above 5%. To diagnose cytomegalovirus status from the catalog of TCR beta chain sequences, a statistical classification framework was built. In a later analysis, V and J genes were assigned by comparing TCR nucleotide sequences against IMGT/GENE-DB human TR gene sequences. In a later analysis, CDR3 sequences and most-parsimonious VDJ recombination scenarios were assigned using the TCRdist pipeline. In a later analysis, each TCR beta chain was defined by its CDR3 amino acid sequence together with its V-gene family, and reads lacking a unique V-gene family were excluded. As a way to deal with suspected cross-contamination and a sequencing artifact, a later analysis dropped roughly 600 nucleotide sequences that were highly shared and had low generation probability. In a later analysis, a clonal expansion index was calculated for each public chain from normalized within-repertoire ranks of inferred template counts. A later analysis computed generation probabilities with a VDJ recombination model fitted to out-of-frame rearrangements, and checked the results against IGoR. In a later analysis, hypergeometric tests were used to score TCR-TCR, TCR-HLA and TCR-CMV co-occurrence, with a repertoire-size bias correction applied to TCR pairs. A later analysis estimated false discovery rates by permuting HLA or CMV assignments 20 times. In a later analysis, co-occurring TCRs were grouped with DBSCAN, and TCRdist sequence similarity was added when clustering was performed within HLA-allele-positive subsets. For co-occurrence clustering, repertoires with fewer than 30,000 or more than 120,000 public chains were excluded, along with five repertoires with anomalous nucleotide sharing. Not all clones reach the TCRdb copy of this immuneACCESS table, which keeps in-frame sequences only. Checked studies attribute under half of the gap to unresolved V genes and leave the rest unexplained. D and trimming come from the DNA, and the V and J calls and clone size come from that table. The sample table holds roughly 170,000 clones, of which over 60% were seen once. The ten largest make up less than 1.6% of the sample.

V was cut back by 0 bases and J by 0 bases, leaving a gap of 12 bases between them. The germline V gene (reference sequence) yields LNHDA for CDR1 and SQIVND for CDR2. There are 16 amino acids in the CDR3, from cysteine to phenylalanine inclusive. Only the CDR3 part of the read is kept: 48 bases, read in frame from the first base. In total, approximately 610 healthy bone marrow donors made up the cohort. At the time of sampling, all cohort members were nominally healthy, though unrecorded immune exposures were likely present. The donor tested CMV seronegative, placing the donor among the 350 or so seronegative members of the cohort. A peripheral blood sample was provided by each donor, and peripheral blood mononuclear cells were used for TCR beta sequencing. The Qiagen DNeasy Blood Extraction Kit was used to extract genomic DNA from the blood cell samples.

The source is a girl aged 10-17 years in good health and CMV-seronegative. The sample was PBMCs. The chain joins TRBV19 to TRBJ2-7; a tentative D call is TRBD2 (6 bases match). The CDR3 protein sequence reads: CASSIDEKTSSYEQYF. The DNA reads as follows: TGTGCCAGTAGTATAGACGAGAAGACTAGCTCCTACGAGCAGTACTTC.